This T cell receptor (beta chain) originates from a study of T cell responses to AZD1222 COVID-19 vaccine. On this clone itself: What it binds is not known.

Sequenced by immunoSEQ multiplex PCR; TCRdb stores in-frame clones only, minus some. The sample gives 65,000 to 75,000 clones, about 78% of which show up once; approximately 47% is in the top ten. Researchers grouped second doses given at about 4 or about 12 weeks into one pool. The CDR3 covers 17 residues. V lost 0 bases to trimming and J lost 7 bases, with 20 bases between them. Germline V lookup: CDR1 SGHDT, CDR2 YYEEEE. Regarding the study as a whole: Spike-wide vaccine-associated CD4 TCRs dominated at 160-218 and 743-854.

This sequence was found in an adult who received the AZD1222 COVID-19 vaccine. The chain joins TRBV5-6 to TRBJ2-1, with D perhaps TRBD2 (7 bases). This specimen was peripheral blood, taken 28 days after the second AZD1222 dose. The CDR3 here is CASSLANAWGGQNEQFF. CDR3 in DNA: TGTGCCAGCAGCTTGGCCAACGCTTGGGGGGGCCAAAATGAGCAGTTCTTC.